The source of this TCR beta chain is a study of tumor-infiltrating T cells and Merkel cell polyomavirus (dated by TCRdb to between 2016 and 2019). With respect to the entire study: CD8+ T cells specific for the Merkel cell polyomavirus KLL epitope were examined in Merkel cell carcinoma patients. Disease stage at presentation varied among the patients, and patient follow-up lasted a median of about 2.5 years, ranging from about 1.1 to 6.0 years. The therapies patients received were varied and non-standardized, including chemotherapy, radiation and immunotherapies. In 14 samples, KLL-tetramer-sorted cells taken from blood or tumor-infiltrating lymphocytes underwent TRB sequencing, as did some twelve matched whole-tumor samples. Most whole-tumor samples were roughly 26-micron curls cut from formalin-fixed, paraffin-embedded tissue blocks. Of all the tumor samples in the study, one was a frozen nodal tumor digest and another was a flash-frozen core biopsy of a metastasis. Overall study results and their limits: KLL-specific TRB repertoires were diverse and mostly private, with just one public clonotype, shared by two patients, among nearly 400 unique sequences. One limitation of the study is the small sample size (n ≈ 12 patients). Only a single viral epitope was studied, so T cells against other Merkel cell polyomavirus epitopes were not captured. A significant MCC-specific survival advantage (P = 0.0051) was associated with tumors having more unique KLL-specific clonotypes (5-108 vs 0-3). Significantly improved MCC-specific survival was associated with a higher fraction of KLL-specific T cells within tumors (1.9-18% versus roughly 0-0.15%).

The method behind the library was the immunoSEQ multiplex PCR assay. Genomic DNA extraction, TRB sequencing and normalization were performed by Adaptive Biotechnologies (Seattle, WA). Under the source paper's analysis protocol: Clonality was calculated as one minus the Shannon entropy of productive TRB sequences, normalized by log2 of unique productive sequences. KLL-specific clonotypes in tumors were identified by matching TCRbeta CDR3 amino acid sequences with those from each patient's tetramer-sorted sample. Drawn from immuneACCESS, this table holds only the in-frame rearrangements with V and J called that TCRdb kept. Clones are partly lost; checked studies trace under half to an unresolved V gene and leave the rest unexplained. The DNA was the basis for D and trimming; V, J and clone size are from that table. In all, the sample holds 20,000 to 30,000 clones, and 70% to 90% of those were seen once. The ten largest clonotypes hold around 2.7% of the sample.

As to this clone: What this receptor recognizes is not known. It has no much larger one-base neighbor in the sample; base qualities were not kept.

Clipping removes 2 bases from V and 3 bases from J, with 6 as the unmatched junction base count. From the germline V gene, CDR1 is LGHNA and CDR2 is YNFKEQ. From its cysteine to its phenylalanine, the CDR3 spans 15 amino acids. The DNA shown is the 45-base CDR3, in frame from base 1. All patients' tumors stained robustly positive for Merkel cell polyomavirus Large T antigen by immunohistochemistry. The study included about eleven Merkel cell carcinoma patients whose blood and/or cultured TIL contained robust KLL-tetramer+ populations exceeding 0.04% of CD8+ T cells. All patients were Caucasian, with a median age of approximately 60 years and a range of about 50 to 85 years. Lymph node tumors were analyzed for patients with unknown primaries who presented with nodal disease, or when there was not enough primary tissue.

The source is a man aged 50-59 years with Merkel cell carcinoma. The V and J genes are TRBV4-2 and TRBJ2-7; TRBD1 lines up with 8 middle nucleotides. Sequences were obtained from lymph node tissue. The nucleotides are TGTGCCAGCAGCCAACATGACAGGGGAGGCTACGAGCAGTACTTC. Translated, it reads CASSQHDRGGYEQYF.